A selection of T cell receptor beta chains follows, all from one sample in a study of blood T cell repertoires in COVID-19. TCRdb's table, derived via immunoSEQ multiplex PCR, lists solely in-frame clones and lacks some. The sample shows over 200,000 clones, 89% of them seen only once. The sample comprised peripheral blood. Receptor source: a man aged 55 to 70 who had recovered from COVID-19. The CDR3 runs from the conserved cysteine through the conserved F or W. A D gene is named only where the DNA matches it firmly. Size is omitted from some rows. Given values are once, few, many or a class for expanded clones.

>NA|TRBV20-1|11|TRBD2|TRBJ2-7
CKAGVPYEQYF
TGCAAAGCGGGAGTCCCCTACGAGCAGTACTTC
>NA|TRBV18|13|NA|TRBJ1-1
CASSQGQNTEAFF
TGTGCCAGCTCACAAGGACAGAACACTGAAGCTTTCTTT
>NA|TRBV12-5|17|TRBD1|TRBJ2-7
CASGLSAGQGVSYEQYF
TGTGCTAGTGGTTTGTCTGCGGGACAGGGAGTGAGTTACGAGCAGTACTTC
>NA|TRBV6-4|16|NA|TRBJ1-4
CASRSPGGATNEKLFF
TGTGCCAGCAGATCCCCCGGGGGGGCAACTAATGAAAAACTGTTTTTT
>NA|TRBV7-6|12|TRBD1|TRBJ1-2
CASRENRGGYTF
TGTGCCAGCAGGGAGAACAGGGGTGGCTACACCTTC
>NA|TRBV4-3|14|NA|TRBJ2-5
CASSQDPPRGTQYF
TGCGCCAGCAGCCAAGATCCCCCGAGAGGGACCCAGTACTTC
>NA|TRBV12-3/TRBV12-4|13|NA|TRBJ1-1
CASSFRGNTEAFF
TGTGCCAGCAGTTTCCGCGGGAACACTGAAGCTTTCTTT
>NA|TRBV7-8|15|NA|TRBJ2-5
CASSHQGLGQETQYF
TGTGCCAGCAGCCACCAGGGGTTAGGCCAAGAGACCCAGTACTTC
>NA|TRBV9|14|NA|TRBJ2-2
CASSVIANTGELFF
TGTGCCAGCAGCGTAATAGCTAACACCGGGGAGCTGTTTTTT
>NA|TRBV5-5|15|NA|TRBJ2-3
CASSQGPGSTDTQYF
TGTGCCAGCAGCCAGGGTCCAGGTAGCACAGATACGCAGTATTTT
>once|TRBV25-1|17|TRBD2|TRBJ2-2
CASSDLAGGPGTGELFF
TGTGCCAGCAGTGACCTAGCGGGGGGGCCGGGCACCGGGGAGCTGTTTTTT
>NA|TRBV19|13|TRBD1|TRBJ1-3
CATGQNSGNTIYF
TGTGCCACGGGACAGAACTCTGGAAACACCATATATTTT
>NA|TRBV5-1|15|NA|TRBJ1-4
CASSLQPDNSEKLFF
TGCGCCAGCAGCCTGCAACCGGACAATTCGGAAAAACTGTTTTTT
>NA|TRBV19|14|NA|TRBJ2-1
CASSMEDTRNEQFF
TGTGCCAGTAGTATGGAAGACACCCGCAATGAGCAGTTCTTC
>NA|TRBV27|15|TRBD1|TRBJ1-2
CASSFRGRFPYGYTF
TGTGCCAGCAGTTTCAGGGGGCGCTTCCCCTATGGCTACACCTTC
>NA|TRBV12-3/TRBV12-4|13|NA|TRBJ2-1
CASSFLAASEQFF
TGTGCCAGCAGTTTCCTCGCGGCGAGTGAGCAGTTCTTC
>few|TRBV7-2|14|NA|TRBJ2-3
CASSLAGAKNTQYF
TGTGCCAGCAGCTTAGCGGGAGCAAAGAATACGCAGTATTTT
>NA|TRBV5-8|13|NA|TRBJ2-7
CASSSAGSHLRYF
TGTGCCAGCAGCTCCGCGGGATCCCATTTGAGGTACTTC
>NA|TRBV10-3|17|NA|TRBJ1-2
CAIREISGASISYGYTF
TGTGCCATCAGGGAAATATCGGGAGCTTCTATCTCCTATGGCTACACCTTC
>NA|TRBV6-5|11|TRBD1|TRBJ1-2
CASRGQLGYTF
TGTGCCAGCCGGGGACAGCTTGGCTACACCTTC
>NA|TRBV7-3|15|NA|TRBJ2-2
CASSLVGAGTGELFF
TGTGCCAGCAGCTTAGTGGGGGCAGGAACCGGGGAGCTGTTTTTT
>NA|TRBV28|14|NA|TRBJ2-1
CASGFVAQNAEQFF
TGTGCCAGCGGGTTTGTCGCACAGAACGCTGAGCAGTTCTTC
>NA|TRBV14|16|NA|TRBJ1-6
CASSTQGSSYNSPLHF
TGTGCCAGCAGCACCCAGGGGTCCTCCTATAATTCACCCCTCCACTTT
>NA|TRBV12-3/TRBV12-4|13|NA|TRBJ2-5
CASRSRSQETQYF
TGTGCCAGCAGGAGCCGGAGTCAAGAGACCCAGTACTTC
>NA|TRBV19|16|TRBD2|TRBJ2-5
CASSVTSGRGRETQYF
TGTGCCAGTAGTGTTACTAGCGGGAGAGGACGGGAGACCCAGTACTTC
>NA|TRBV27|12|NA|TRBJ2-7
CASGAPLLEQYF
TGTGCCAGCGGGGCTCCTTTGCTCGAGCAGTACTTC
>NA|TRBV4-3|13|NA|TRBJ1-6
CASSEGGKTPLHF
TGCGCCAGCAGCGAGGGAGGGAAGACACCCCTCCACTTT
>NA|TRBV5-1|15|NA|TRBJ1-1
CASSSLRDTRREAFF
TGCGCCAGCAGCTCCCTCCGGGACACACGTAGGGAAGCTTTCTTT
>once|TRBV7-2|11|NA|TRBJ2-7
CASSPRVEQYF
TGTGCCAGCAGCCCCAGGGTCGAGCAGTACTTC
>NA|TRBV30|13|NA|TRBJ1-1
CAWIREVSAEAFF
TGTGCCTGGATTCGGGAGGTTAGTGCTGAAGCTTTCTTT
>NA|TRBV27|17|TRBD2|TRBJ2-3
CASHPGLAGGYTDTQYF
TGTGCCAGCCACCCGGGACTAGCGGGGGGGTACACAGATACGCAGTATTTT
>NA|TRBV2|14|TRBD1|TRBJ2-4
CASLRTGVENIQYF
TGTGCCAGCCTGCGAACAGGGGTTGAAAACATTCAGTACTTC
>NA|TRBV7-3|16|TRBD2|TRBJ2-2
CASSLQPGGFAGELFF
TGTGCCAGCAGCTTACAGCCGGGAGGTTTTGCCGGGGAGCTGTTTTTT
>NA|TRBV6-5|14|TRBD1|TRBJ1-2
CASEKDRASYGYTF
TGTGCCAGTGAAAAGGACAGGGCAAGCTATGGCTACACCTTC
>once|TRBV15|18|TRBD1|TRBJ1-5
CATSKIRDRGLLGQPQHF
TGTGCCACCAGCAAAATCCGGGACAGGGGACTACTGGGGCAGCCCCAGCATTTT
>NA|TRBV19|14|NA|TRBJ2-3
CASSIRGATDTQYF
TGTGCCAGTAGTATACGGGGGGCTACAGATACGCAGTATTTT
>NA|TRBV29-1|13|TRBD1|TRBJ1-4
CSVNDRGKRKLFF
TGCAGCGTTAATGACAGGGGGAAGCGAAAACTGTTTTTT
>NA|TRBV2|16|TRBD2|TRBJ2-3
CASSRASGAAPGTQYF
TGTGCCAGCAGTCGGGCTAGCGGGGCCGCTCCGGGTACGCAGTATTTT
>NA|TRBV30|13|TRBD2|TRBJ2-2
CAWLAGAPGELFF
TGTGCCTGGCTAGCGGGCGCACCCGGGGAGCTGTTTTTT
>once|TRBV9|13|NA|TRBJ1-1
CASSVETVGEAFF
TGTGCCAGCAGCGTAGAGACAGTCGGTGAAGCTTTCTTT
>NA|TRBV5-4|16|NA|TRBJ2-1
CASSSLDGRTYNEQFF
TGTGCCAGCAGCTCTCTCGACGGGAGAACCTACAATGAGCAGTTCTTC
>once|TRBV6-5|14|NA|TRBJ1-5
CASSYGQSNQPQHF
TGTGCCAGCAGTTACGGACAGTCCAATCAGCCCCAGCATTTT
>NA|TRBV19|18|TRBD2|TRBJ2-2
CASSIGTSGRGATGELFF
TGTGCCAGTAGTATAGGGACTAGCGGGAGGGGTGCCACCGGGGAGCTGTTTTTT
>NA|TRBV6-2/TRBV6-3|15|NA|TRBJ2-2
CASSLRGITTGELFF
TGTGCCAGCAGTTTGCGGGGCATCACCACCGGGGAGCTGTTTTTT
>once|TRBV27|15|NA|TRBJ2-3
CASSWTGRETDTQYF
TGTGCCAGCAGTTGGACAGGGAGGGAGACAGATACGCAGTATTTT
>NA|TRBV7-2|15|TRBD2|TRBJ2-3
CASSLDGLDTDTQYF
TGTGCCAGCAGCTTAGACGGACTAGACACAGATACGCAGTATTTT